This TCR beta chain came from a study of metastatic and nonmetastatic thyroid tumors. Study-level background: Peripheral blood and tumor or nodule samples from malignant and benign thyroid patients were compared.

The CDR3 totals 15 residues. Germline CDR1 reads SGHRS; CDR2 reads YFSETQ. Trimming at V came to 3 bases and at J to 7 bases, leaving 4 bases not matched to a gene. As handled by the study authors: The study's classifier, a distant-metastasis tool for papillary thyroid cancer, was built using CDR3 differences across clinicopathological groups. TCRdb reprocessed the PCR reads via MiXCR. Clone size and V and J calls follow TCRdb, not the original study. The repertoire holds 36,000 or so clones, under 40% seen once, with around 15% in the top ten. No patient had received any treatment before thyroid surgery.

The J gene is TRBJ2-1, the V gene TRBV5-1; TRBD2 aligns across 13 bases. This receptor was obtained from a female donor with papillary thyroid cancer or a benign thyroid nodule (not recorded which). Some clones in this sample may be carry-over from other donors' samples. Sequencing was carried out using tumor tissue. CDR3: CASSSLAGGENEQFF. CDR3 DNA: TGCGCCAGCAGCTCACTAGCGGGAGGGGAAAATGAGCAGTTCTTC. The full variable domain, rest sourced from reference TRBV5-1 and TRBJ2-1, is KAGVTQTPRYLIKTRGQQVTLSCSPISGHRSVSWYQQTPGQGLQFLFEYFSETQRNKGNFPGRFSGRQFSNSRSEMNVSTLELGDSALYLCASSSLAGGENEQFFGPGTRLTVL.